These 23 T cell receptor beta chains originate from one sample sequenced in a study of T cell responses to AZD1222 COVID-19 vaccine. TCRdb keeps only in-frame clones here, not all; method: immunoSEQ multiplex PCR. The table has around 70,000 clones, 75% to 90% seen once. The source material was peripheral blood, sampled on day 0 of AZD1222 vaccination. The source is an adult in good health.

This clone occurred a few times. This chain uses TRBV6-6 with TRBJ2-1; possible D gene TRBD2, 6 bases. Trimming pared 6 bases from V and 1 base from J, leaving 13 bases between. Germline V gene sequence: CDR1 MNHNY, CDR2 SVGAGI (reference sequence). The CDR3 covers 15 residues. The CDR3 reads CASSLGTFSYNEQFF. The CDR3 DNA reads TGTGCCAGCAGCCTCGGGACTTTTTCCTACAATGAGCAGTTCTTC.

This clone was picked up one time. V is TRBV3-1 (or the pseudogene TRBV3-2) and J is TRBJ2-1; the D is unclear. Deletions cut 1 base from V and 3 bases from J, with 10 bases between. The CDR3 totals 15 residues. The germline V gene has CDR1 LGHDT and CDR2 YNNKEL (reference sequence). As DNA, the CDR3 is TGTGCCAGCAGCCAAGGGTCCTGGTACTACAATGAGCAGTTCTTC. Protein sequence: CASSQGSWYYNEQFF.

The chain carries TRBV6-4 and TRBJ1-1; the D is unclear. The V end was cut by 10 bases, the J end by 5 bases, with 23 bases between. CDR1 and CDR2 from the germline V gene are MRHNA and SNTAGT. The CDR3 is 15 amino acids. CDR3: CATFSAGIRTTEAFF. In nucleotides, the CDR3 is TGTGCCACCTTCAGTGCGGGAATACGAACGACTGAAGCTTTCTTT.

V gene TRBV5-1 combines with J gene TRBJ2-1; a possible D gene is TRBD2 (6 bases). Trimming stripped 0 bases from V and 8 bases from J, with 15 bases between. Looked up from germline, CDR1 is SGHRS and CDR2 is YFSETQ. The CDR3 is 15 residues long. In DNA form, the CDR3 reads TGCGCCAGCAGCTTGGTGAGCGGGCGGAAACATGAGCAGTTCTTC. Amino acid sequence: CASSLVSGRKHEQFF.

This chain joins TRBV20-1 and TRBJ2-7; 11 bases map to TRBD1. Unmatched junction bases numbered 7, after V lost 3 bases and J lost 3 bases. The CDR3 spans 15 residues. The V gene's germline CDR1 is DFQATT and CDR2 SNEGSKA (reference sequence). This CDR3 is CSASKGTGGVYEQYF. The CDR3 bases are TGCAGTGCTAGTAAGGGGACAGGGGGTGTCTACGAGCAGTACTTC.

The gene calls are TRBV19 and TRBJ1-1; D uncertain. The CDR3 spans 13 residues. Trimming removed 0 bases from V and 6 bases from J, with 8 bases in between. Germline-derived CDR1 and CDR2 are LNHDA and SQIVND (reference sequence). This chain's CDR3 is CASSIDRGAEAFF. The CDR3 bases are TGTGCCAGTAGTATAGATCGGGGAGCTGAAGCTTTCTTT.

The table lists this clone with a count of one. CDR3 protein: CASSQEGAGAGTNEQFF. For the CDR3, the DNA is TGCGCCAGCAGCCAAGAGGGCGCGGGCGCCGGTACTAATGAGCAGTTCTTC. The chain recombines TRBV4-1 with TRBJ2-1, with D maybe TRBD2 (5 bases). The CDR3 contains 17 residues. Germline V lookup: CDR1 MGHRA, CDR2 YSYEKL. V was clipped by 0 bases and J by 7 bases, with 19 bases between them.

The chain carries TRBV7-7 and TRBJ2-5; D is ambiguous. The CDR3 is 13 residues long. V was pared by 6 bases and J by 4 bases, with 12 bases between. Germline values: CDR1 SSHAT, CDR2 FNYEAQ (reference sequence). The CDR3, as DNA: TGTGCCAGCAGTCCTCTCCTGGGAGAGACCCAGTACTTC. Residues: CASSPLLGETQYF.

The chain carries TRBV3-1 (or the pseudogene TRBV3-2) and TRBJ2-2; weak D call: TRBD1 (6 bases). V was shortened by 0 bases and J by 4 bases, with 18 bases between the two germline ends. The CDR3 totals 18 residues. Looked up from germline, CDR1 is LGHDT and CDR2 is YNNKEL (reference sequence). DNA for the CDR3: TGTGCCAGCAGCCAAGATCGACGTCGTACAGGGAGCACCGGGGAGCTGTTTTTT. Translating it yields CASSQDRRRTGSTGELFF.

The chain couples TRBV3-1 (or the pseudogene TRBV3-2) to TRBJ2-3; tentatively, D is TRBD1 or TRBD2 (6 bases each). This CDR3 comprises 15 residues. V was shortened by 10 bases and J by 4 bases, with 21 bases between the two germline ends. Germline CDR1 and CDR2: LGHDT and YNNKEL (reference sequence). The CDR3 region is CAISNGGTKSDTQYF. As DNA, the CDR3 is TGTGCCATCTCTAACGGCGGGACAAAGTCAGATACGCAGTATTTT.

V and J are TRBV5-1 and TRBJ2-5; 8 bases match TRBD2. Unmatched junction bases numbered 5, after V lost 3 bases and J lost 4 bases. Per germline, CDR1 SGHRS and CDR2 YFSETQ. This CDR3 spans 14 amino acids. CDR3 nucleotide sequence: TGCGCCAGCAGCTCCCAGACTAGCGTAGAGACCCAGTACTTC. This sequence encodes CASSSQTSVETQYF.

V gene TRBV6-5 combines with J gene TRBJ1-5; D uncertain. The germline CDR1 and CDR2 sequences are MNHEY and SVGAGI. V lost 9 bases, J lost 1 base, and 10 bases lay in between. The CDR3 covers 13 residues. The CDR3 region is CASRPLSNQPQHF. CDR3 DNA sequence: TGTGCCAGTCGCCCCCTCAGCAATCAGCCCCAGCATTTT.

V is TRBV19 and J is TRBJ2-1; TRBD1 matches at 8 bases. V lost 3 bases and J lost 6; bases outside the gene matches: 1. Germline V gene data show CDR1 as LNHDA and CDR2 as SQIVND (reference sequence). The CDR3 length is 13 residues. This chain's CDR3 is CASSMDRANEQFF. Written as DNA, the CDR3 is TGTGCCAGTAGTATGGACAGGGCCAATGAGCAGTTCTTC.

The chain uses TRBV9 and TRBJ1-2; TRBD1 matches at 8 bases. Germline CDR1 SGDLS, CDR2 YYNGEE. Unmatched junction bases numbered 4, after V lost 2 bases and J lost 4 bases. The CDR3 length is 14 residues. CDR3 in amino acids: CASSVQGAPYGYTF. The CDR3 nucleotides are TGTGCCAGCAGCGTCCAGGGGGCCCCCTATGGCTACACCTTC.

This clone has a handful of counts. This chain connects TRBV4-1 to TRBJ1-2; D call uncertain. CDR3 length equals 14 residues. Germline CDR1 and CDR2: MGHRA and YSYEKL. V lost 0 bases and J 7 bases, leaving 12 bases between the germline ends. The chain's CDR3 is CASSQDRFTGGYTF. Here the CDR3 DNA reads TGCGCCAGCAGCCAAGATCGGTTTACCGGTGGCTACACCTTC.

The gene calls are TRBV7-9 and TRBJ1-1, with D tentatively TRBD1 (6 bases). V was cut by 5 bases and J by 7 bases, with 17 bases left in between. The germline V gene has CDR1 SEHNR and CDR2 FQNEAQ (reference sequence). This CDR3 comprises 14 residues. The CDR3 DNA follows: TGTGCCAGCAGCAGATATGGGGGGGCCTTTGAAGCTTTCTTT. Its translation: CASSRYGGAFEAFF. Full variable domain (missing parts from reference TRBV7-9 and TRBJ1-1): DTGVSQNPRHKITKRGQNVTFRCDPISEHNRLYWYRQTLGQGPEFLTYFQNEAQLEKSRLLSDRFSAERPKGSFSTLEIQRTEQGDSAMYLCASSRYGGAFEAFFGQGTRLTVV.

This clone was picked up one time. The J gene is TRBJ2-1, the V gene TRBV19, with TRBD1 identical over 10 bases. J was trimmed by 8 bases and V by 8 bases; bases with no gene match: 12. CDR1 and CDR2 from the germline V gene are LNHDA and SQIVND (reference sequence). The CDR3 runs to 15 residues. This CDR3 reads CASSLPGTGVYEQFF. CDR3 DNA sequence: TGTGCCAGTTCTCTTCCCGGGACAGGGGTGTATGAGCAGTTCTTC.

V is TRBV6-5 and J is TRBJ2-3, with D perhaps TRBD2 (5 bases). The CDR3 length is 12 residues. From germline, CDR1 is MNHEY and CDR2 SVGAGI. The V and J ends lost 0 bases and 10 bases respectively, with 8 bases between them. The CDR3 nucleotides read TGTGCCAGCAGTTACTCGAGGGATTCGCAGTATTTT. It translates to CASSYSRDSQYF.

The chain recombines TRBV5-6 with TRBJ2-1; D is unclear. Germline V gene data show CDR1 as SGHDT and CDR2 as YYEEEE. The CDR3 consists of 16 residues. Trimming pared 2 bases from V and 8 bases from J, leaving 20 bases between. This chain's CDR3 is CASSFALMNREHEQFF. The CDR3 DNA is TGTGCCAGCAGCTTCGCCCTCATGAACAGAGAACATGAGCAGTTCTTC.

This sequence joins TRBV5-1 and TRBJ1-1, with no clear D. Trimming took 4 bases from V and 0 from J, leaving 7 bases between them. Germline CDR1 is SGHRS and CDR2 is YFSETQ. The CDR3 runs 13 residues. CDR3 DNA: TGCGCCAGCAGCCGCCTTATGAACACTGAAGCTTTCTTT. It is translated as CASSRLMNTEAFF.

The chain joins TRBV2 to TRBJ1-1, with D perhaps TRBD1 (5 bases). V was pared by 4 bases and J by 3 bases, with 15 bases between. The CDR3 runs to 15 residues. Germline V CDR1 and CDR2: SNHLY, FYNNEI. CDR3 bases: TGTGCCAGCAGTGGTGATAGGGGAGGGTACACTGAAGCTTTCTTT. Translated: CASSGDRGGYTEAFF.

In nucleotides, the CDR3 is TGCGCCAGCAGCTTGGCCTTGGGAGCTGGGGCCAACGTCCTGACTTTC. This sequence encodes CASSLALGAGANVLTF. The gene calls are TRBV5-1 and TRBJ2-6, with TRBD2 as a possible D gene (5 bases). The V end lost 0 bases, the J end lost 2 bases, and 9 bases lay between the germline ends. The germline V gene has CDR1 SGHRS and CDR2 YFSETQ. The CDR3 is 16 amino acids.

The V and J genes are TRBV12-3 or TRBV12-4 and TRBJ2-1; D might be TRBD2 (6 bases). V lost 4 bases and J 4 bases, leaving 8 bases between the germline ends. CDR3 length equals 13 residues. CDR3 nucleotide sequence: TGTGCCAGCAGTTATGCGGGATACAATGAGCAGTTCTTC. Residues: CASSYAGYNEQFF.